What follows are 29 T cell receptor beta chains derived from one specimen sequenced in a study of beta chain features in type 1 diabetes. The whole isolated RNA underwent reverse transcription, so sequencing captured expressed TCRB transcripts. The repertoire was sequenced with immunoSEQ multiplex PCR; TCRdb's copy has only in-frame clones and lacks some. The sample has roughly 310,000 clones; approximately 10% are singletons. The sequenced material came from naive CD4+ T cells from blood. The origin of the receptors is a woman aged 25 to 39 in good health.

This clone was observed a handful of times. CDR3 in amino acids: CASSSLAGASNQPQHF. The CDR3 coding sequence is TGTGCCAGCAGTTCCTTGGCGGGGGCGAGTAATCAGCCCCAGCATTTT. The chain joins TRBV6-5 to TRBJ1-5, with D perhaps TRBD1 (6 bases). V lost 4 bases to trimming and J lost 4 bases, with 17 bases between them. The V gene's germline CDR1 is MNHEY and CDR2 SVGAGI. This CDR3 is built from 16 residues.

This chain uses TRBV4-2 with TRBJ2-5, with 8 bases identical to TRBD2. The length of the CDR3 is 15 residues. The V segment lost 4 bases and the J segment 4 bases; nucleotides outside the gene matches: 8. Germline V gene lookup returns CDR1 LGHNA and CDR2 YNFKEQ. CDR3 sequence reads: CASSPLREESETQYF. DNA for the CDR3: TGTGCCAGCAGCCCCCTGCGGGAGGAGTCAGAGACCCAGTACTTC.

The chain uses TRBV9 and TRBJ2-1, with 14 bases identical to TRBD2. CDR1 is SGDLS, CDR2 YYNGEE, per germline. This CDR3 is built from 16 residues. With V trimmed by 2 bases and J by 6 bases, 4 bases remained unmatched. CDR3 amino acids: CASSVPGLAGANEQFF. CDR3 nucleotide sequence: TGTGCCAGCAGCGTCCCGGGACTAGCGGGAGCCAATGAGCAGTTCTTC.

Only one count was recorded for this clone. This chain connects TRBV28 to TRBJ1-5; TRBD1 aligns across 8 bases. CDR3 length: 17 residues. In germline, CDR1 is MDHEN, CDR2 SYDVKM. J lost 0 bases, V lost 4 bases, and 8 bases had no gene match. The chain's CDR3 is CASSSQKDRVSNQPQHF. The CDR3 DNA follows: TGTGCCAGCAGTTCCCAGAAGGACAGGGTTAGCAATCAGCCCCAGCATTTT.

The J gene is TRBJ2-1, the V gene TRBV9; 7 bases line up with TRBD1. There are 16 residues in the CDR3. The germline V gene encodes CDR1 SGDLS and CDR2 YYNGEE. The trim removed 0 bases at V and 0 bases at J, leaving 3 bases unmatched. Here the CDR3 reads CASSVEGQSSYNEQFF. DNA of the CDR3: TGTGCCAGCAGCGTAGAGGGACAGAGCTCCTACAATGAGCAGTTCTTC.

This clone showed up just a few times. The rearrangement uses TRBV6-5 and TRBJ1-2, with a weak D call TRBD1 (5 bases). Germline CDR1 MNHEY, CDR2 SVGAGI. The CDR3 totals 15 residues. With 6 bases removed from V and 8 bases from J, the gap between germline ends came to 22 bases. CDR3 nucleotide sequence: TGTGCCAGCAGCCCCCGGGCCGCCCAACAGGCCGGCTACACCTTC. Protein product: CASSPRAAQQAGYTF.

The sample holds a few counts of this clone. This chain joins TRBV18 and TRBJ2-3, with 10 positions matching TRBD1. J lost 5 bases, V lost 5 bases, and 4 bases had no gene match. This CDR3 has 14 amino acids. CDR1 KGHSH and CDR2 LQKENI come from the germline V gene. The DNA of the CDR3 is TGTGCCAGCTCAACTGGGACAGGGGAAGATACGCAGTATTTT. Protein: CASSTGTGEDTQYF.

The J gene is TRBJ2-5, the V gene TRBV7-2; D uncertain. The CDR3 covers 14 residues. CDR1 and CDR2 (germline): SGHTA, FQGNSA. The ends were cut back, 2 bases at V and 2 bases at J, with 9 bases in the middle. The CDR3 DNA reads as TGTGCCAGCAGCTTATTTGGCCTTCAAGAGACCCAGTACTTC. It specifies CASSLFGLQETQYF. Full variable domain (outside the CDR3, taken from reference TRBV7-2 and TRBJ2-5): GAGVSQSPSNKVTEKGKDVELRCDPISGHTALYWYRQSLGQGLEFLIYFQGNSAPDKSGLPSDRFSAERTGGSVSTLTIQRTQQEDSAVYLCASSLFGLQETQYFGPGTRLLVL.

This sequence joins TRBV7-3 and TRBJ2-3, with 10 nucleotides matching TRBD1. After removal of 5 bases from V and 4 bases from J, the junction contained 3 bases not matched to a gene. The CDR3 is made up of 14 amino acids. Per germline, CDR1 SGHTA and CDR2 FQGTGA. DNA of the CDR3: TGTGCCAGCAGCGAAGACAGGGGGCCAGATACGCAGTATTTT. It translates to CASSEDRGPDTQYF. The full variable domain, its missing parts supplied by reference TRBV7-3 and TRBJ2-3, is GAGVSQTPSNKVTEKGKYVELRCDPISGHTALYWYRQSLGQGPEFLIYFQGTGAADDSGLPNDRFFAVRPEGSVSTLKIQRTERGDSAVYLCASSEDRGPDTQYFGPGTRLTVL.

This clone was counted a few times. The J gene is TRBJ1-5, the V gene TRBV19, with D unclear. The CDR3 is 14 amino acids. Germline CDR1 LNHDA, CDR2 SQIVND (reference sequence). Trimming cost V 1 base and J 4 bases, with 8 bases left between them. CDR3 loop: CASSIVRGNQPQHF. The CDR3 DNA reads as TGTGCCAGTAGTATAGTACGGGGAAATCAGCCCCAGCATTTT.

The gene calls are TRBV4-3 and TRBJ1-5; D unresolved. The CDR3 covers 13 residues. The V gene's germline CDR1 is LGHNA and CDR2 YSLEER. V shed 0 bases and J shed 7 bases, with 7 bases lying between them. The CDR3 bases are TGCGCCAGCAGCCAAGATCAGGTCCAGCCCCAGCATTTT. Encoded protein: CASSQDQVQPQHF.

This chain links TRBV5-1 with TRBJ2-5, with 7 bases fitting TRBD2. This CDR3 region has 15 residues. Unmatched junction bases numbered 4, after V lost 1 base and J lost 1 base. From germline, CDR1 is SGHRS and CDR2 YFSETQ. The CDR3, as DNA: TGCGCCAGCAGCTTGACGGGAGGCGTCCAAGAGACCCAGTACTTC. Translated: CASSLTGGVQETQYF.

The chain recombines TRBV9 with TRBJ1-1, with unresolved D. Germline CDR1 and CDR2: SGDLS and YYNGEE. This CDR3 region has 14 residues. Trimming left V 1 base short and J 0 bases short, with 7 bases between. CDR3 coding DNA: TGTGCCAGCAGCGTAATGGAGATGAACACTGAAGCTTTCTTT. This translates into CASSVMEMNTEAFF.

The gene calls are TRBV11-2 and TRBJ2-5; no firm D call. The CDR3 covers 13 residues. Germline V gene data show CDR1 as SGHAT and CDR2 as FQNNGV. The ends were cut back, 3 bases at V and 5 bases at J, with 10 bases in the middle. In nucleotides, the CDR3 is TGTGCCAGCAGCTTCCCCCTTTTGGAGACCCAGTACTTC. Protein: CASSFPLLETQYF.

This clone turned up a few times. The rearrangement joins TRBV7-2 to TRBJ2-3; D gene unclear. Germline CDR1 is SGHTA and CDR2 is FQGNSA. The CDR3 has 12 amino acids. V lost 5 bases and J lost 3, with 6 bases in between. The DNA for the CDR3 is TGTGCCAGCAGCGGAGTTACAGATACGCAGTATTTT. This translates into CASSGVTDTQYF. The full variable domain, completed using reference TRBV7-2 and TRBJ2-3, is GAGVSQSPSNKVTEKGKDVELRCDPISGHTALYWYRQSLGQGLEFLIYFQGNSAPDKSGLPSDRFSAERTGGSVSTLTIQRTQQEDSAVYLCASSGVTDTQYFGPGTRLTVL.

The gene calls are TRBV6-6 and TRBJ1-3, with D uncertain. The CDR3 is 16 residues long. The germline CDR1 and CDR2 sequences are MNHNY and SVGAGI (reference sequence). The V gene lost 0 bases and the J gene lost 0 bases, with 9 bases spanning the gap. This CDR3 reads CASSYSQTSSGNTIYF. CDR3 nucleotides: TGTGCCAGCAGTTACTCACAAACAAGCTCTGGAAACACCATATATTTT.

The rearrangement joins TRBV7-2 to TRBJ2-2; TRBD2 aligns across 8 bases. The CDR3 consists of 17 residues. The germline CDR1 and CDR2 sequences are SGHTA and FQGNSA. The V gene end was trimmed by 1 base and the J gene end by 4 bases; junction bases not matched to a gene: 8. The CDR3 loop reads CASSLVAGLAGTGELFF. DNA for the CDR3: TGTGCCAGCAGCTTAGTGGCGGGCCTAGCGGGCACCGGGGAGCTGTTTTTT.

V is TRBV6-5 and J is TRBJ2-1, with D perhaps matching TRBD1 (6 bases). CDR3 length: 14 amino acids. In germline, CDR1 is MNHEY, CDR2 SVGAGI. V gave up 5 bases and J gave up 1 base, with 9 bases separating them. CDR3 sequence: CASSEQGSYNEQFF. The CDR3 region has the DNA TGTGCCAGCAGTGAACAGGGTTCCTACAATGAGCAGTTCTTC.

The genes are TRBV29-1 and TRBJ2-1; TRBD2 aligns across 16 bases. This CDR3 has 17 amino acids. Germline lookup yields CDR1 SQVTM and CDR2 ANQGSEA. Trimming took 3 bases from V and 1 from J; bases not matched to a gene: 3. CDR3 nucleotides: TGCAGCGTTGAGGGACTAGCGGGAGGGATGTCCTACAATGAGCAGTTCTTC. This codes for CSVEGLAGGMSYNEQFF.

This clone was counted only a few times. The CDR3 coding sequence is TGTGCCAGCAGCGTAGGTGTTAGCGCGTACTACGAGCAGTACTTC. This sequence encodes CASSVGVSAYYEQYF. This chain connects TRBV9 to TRBJ2-7; a weak D match, TRBD2 (5 bases). The CDR3 totals 15 residues. V lost 0 bases to trimming and J lost 3 bases, with 13 bases between them. Germline CDR1 reads SGDLS; CDR2 reads YYNGEE. The entire variable domain, with the rest obtained from reference TRBV9 and TRBJ2-7, is as follows: DSGVTQTPKHLITATGQRVTLRCSPRSGDLSVYWYQQSLDQGLQFLIQYYNGEERAKGNILERFSAQQFPDLHSELNLSSLELGDSALYFCASSVGVSAYYEQYFGPGTRLTVT.

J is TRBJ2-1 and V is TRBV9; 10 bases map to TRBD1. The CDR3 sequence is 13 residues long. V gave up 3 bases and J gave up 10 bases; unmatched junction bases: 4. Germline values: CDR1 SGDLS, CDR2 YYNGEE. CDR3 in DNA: TGTGCCAGCAGCGCCGGGACAGGGGTAGAGCAGTTCTTC. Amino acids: CASSAGTGVEQFF.

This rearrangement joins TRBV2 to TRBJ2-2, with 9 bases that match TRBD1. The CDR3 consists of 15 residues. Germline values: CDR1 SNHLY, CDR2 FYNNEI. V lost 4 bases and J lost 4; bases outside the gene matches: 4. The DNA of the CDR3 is TGTGCCAGCAGTGGGGGACAGGGTTCCACCGGGGAGCTGTTTTTT. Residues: CASSGGQGSTGELFF.

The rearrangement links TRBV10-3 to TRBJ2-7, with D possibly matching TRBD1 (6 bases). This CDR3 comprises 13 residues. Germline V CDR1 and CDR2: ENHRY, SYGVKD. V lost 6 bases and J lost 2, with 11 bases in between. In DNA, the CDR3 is TGTGCCATCAGAGGGGCAGGGGCCTACGAGCAGTACTTC. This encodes CAIRGAGAYEQYF.

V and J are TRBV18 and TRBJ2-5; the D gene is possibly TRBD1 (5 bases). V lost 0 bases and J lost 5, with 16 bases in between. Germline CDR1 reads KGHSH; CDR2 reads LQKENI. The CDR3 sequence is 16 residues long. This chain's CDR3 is CASSPPLQDEQETQYF. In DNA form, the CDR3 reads TGTGCCAGCTCACCACCATTACAGGACGAGCAGGAGACCCAGTACTTC.

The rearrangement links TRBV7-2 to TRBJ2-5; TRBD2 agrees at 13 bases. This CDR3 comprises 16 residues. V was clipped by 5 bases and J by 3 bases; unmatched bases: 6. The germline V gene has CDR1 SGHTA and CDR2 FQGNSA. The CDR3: CASSLRTSGSKETQYF. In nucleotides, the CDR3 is TGTGCCAGCAGCCTACGGACTAGCGGGAGTAAAGAGACCCAGTACTTC.

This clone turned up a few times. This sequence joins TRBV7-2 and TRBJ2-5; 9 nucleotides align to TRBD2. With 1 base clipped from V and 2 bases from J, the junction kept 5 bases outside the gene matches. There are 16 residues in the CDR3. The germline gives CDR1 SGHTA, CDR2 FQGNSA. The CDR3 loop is CASSLVLAGIQETQYF. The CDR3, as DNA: TGTGCCAGCAGCTTAGTACTAGCGGGTATTCAAGAGACCCAGTACTTC.

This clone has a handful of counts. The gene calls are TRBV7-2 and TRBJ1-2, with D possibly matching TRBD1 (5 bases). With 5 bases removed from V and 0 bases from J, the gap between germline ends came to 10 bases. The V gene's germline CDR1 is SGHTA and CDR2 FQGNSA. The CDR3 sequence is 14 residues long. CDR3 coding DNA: TGTGCCAGCAGCCCCGCGACAGCTAACTATGGCTACACCTTC. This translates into CASSPATANYGYTF.

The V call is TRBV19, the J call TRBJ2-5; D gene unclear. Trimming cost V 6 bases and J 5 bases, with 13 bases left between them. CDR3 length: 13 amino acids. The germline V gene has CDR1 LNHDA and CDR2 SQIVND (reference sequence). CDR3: CASSLQQSETQYF. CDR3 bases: TGTGCCAGTAGCCTACAGCAATCGGAGACCCAGTACTTC.

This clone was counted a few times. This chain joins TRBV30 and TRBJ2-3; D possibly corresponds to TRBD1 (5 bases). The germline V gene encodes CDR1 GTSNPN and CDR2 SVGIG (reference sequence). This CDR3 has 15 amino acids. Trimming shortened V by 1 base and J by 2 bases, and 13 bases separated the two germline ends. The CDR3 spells CAWSEQDPYTDTQYF. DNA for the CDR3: TGTGCCTGGAGTGAACAGGACCCTTACACAGATACGCAGTATTTT. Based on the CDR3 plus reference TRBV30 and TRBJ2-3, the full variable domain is SQTIHQWPATLVQPVGSPLSLECTVEGTSNPNLYWYRQAAGRGLQLLFYSVGIGQISSEVPQNLSASRPQDRQFILSSKKLLLSDSGFYLCAWSEQDPYTDTQYFGPGTRLTVL.